One sample yielded the 12 T cell receptor beta chains listed below, sequenced in a study of blood T cell repertoires in COVID-19. The table came from immunoSEQ multiplex PCR; TCRdb's copy has only in-frame clones and leaves some out. Of about 80,000 clones listed, 83% were seen once; the top ten hold around 36%. The material sequenced was peripheral blood. These receptors were taken from a man aged 80 or over with active or convalescent COVID-19.

This chain connects TRBV30 to TRBJ1-1, with a possible D match to TRBD1 (5 bases). Looked up from germline, CDR1 is GTSNPN and CDR2 is SVGIG (reference sequence). V lost 3 bases and J lost 1, with 9 bases in between. This CDR3 is built from 13 residues. CDR3 in amino acids: CAWSRTSNTEAFF. The CDR3 nucleotides read TGTGCCTGGAGCAGGACATCGAACACTGAAGCTTTCTTT.

This chain connects TRBV12-3 or TRBV12-4 to TRBJ2-1; D is possibly TRBD2 (6 bases). This CDR3 region has 13 residues. Trimming took off 5 bases at V and 7 bases at J, with 12 bases between the two ends. CDR3: CASSRGILNEQFF. The CDR3 region has the DNA TGTGCCAGCAGTCGCGGGATCCTTAATGAGCAGTTCTTC.

V is TRBV13 and J is TRBJ2-3, with D possibly TRBD2 on 5 matching bases. V was trimmed by 3 bases and J by 6 bases, leaving 13 bases between them. The CDR3 covers 14 residues. Per germline, CDR1 PRHDT and CDR2 FYEKMQ (reference sequence). CDR3 bases: TGTGCCAGCAGCTTGAGGACTCCCCGGGATACGCAGTATTTT. It yields the protein CASSLRTPRDTQYF.

CDR3: CAWRRSGTDTQYF. The CDR3 nucleotides read TGTGCCTGGAGGAGGTCGGGCACAGATACGCAGTATTTT. The chain links TRBV30 to TRBJ2-3; no clear D. CDR3 length equals 13 residues. The V gene's germline CDR1 is GTSNPN and CDR2 SVGIG (reference sequence). V lost 3 bases and J 1 base, leaving 8 bases between the germline ends.

This clone was recorded only once. V and J are TRBV6-1 and TRBJ2-7, with TRBD2 identical over 7 bases. This CDR3 comprises 16 residues. Germline-derived CDR1 and CDR2 are MNHNS and SASEGT. The J segment lost 3 bases and the V segment lost 2 bases, leaving 10 bases of the junction unmatched. The DNA for the CDR3 is TGTGCCAGCAGTGAATTTGTGGGGACGGGGGGCTACGAGCAGTACTTC. Translation gives CASSEFVGTGGYEQYF.

The chain links TRBV7-2 to TRBJ2-2, with D possibly matching TRBD2 (5 bases). This CDR3 has 14 amino acids. V lost 4 bases to trimming and J lost 0 bases, with 6 bases between them. Germline CDR1 and CDR2: SGHTA and FQGNSA. The CDR3 nucleotides read TGTGCCAGCAGCTCTAGCCCGAACACCGGGGAGCTGTTTTTT. This codes for CASSSSPNTGELFF.

CDR3 bases: TGTGCCAGCAGCTTCCAGGGGGCAGGCACTGAAGCTTTCTTT. It codes for CASSFQGAGTEAFF. The genes are TRBV7-9 and TRBJ1-1, with 8 bases lining up with TRBD1. Trimming cost V 3 bases and J 4 bases; bases outside gene matches: 4. This CDR3 spans 14 amino acids. Germline V gene data show CDR1 as SEHNR and CDR2 as FQNEAQ (reference sequence).

This clone was seen a handful of times. This chain uses TRBV19 with TRBJ1-2; tentative D call: TRBD1 (5 bases). The CDR3 extends over 12 amino acids. The V and J ends lost 7 bases and 5 bases respectively, with 11 bases between them. Looked up from germline, CDR1 is LNHDA and CDR2 is SQIVND (reference sequence). CDR3 bases: TGTGCCAGTACCCCGGGGGGGTATGGCTACACCTTC. Translating it yields CASTPGGYGYTF.

The rearrangement joins TRBV10-3 to TRBJ2-2; the D is unclear. Trimming cost V 3 bases and J 6 bases, with 14 bases left between them. CDR3 length: 15 residues. Germline V gives CDR1 ENHRY, CDR2 SYGVKD. In DNA form, the CDR3 reads TGTGCCATCAGTGACCTCCAGGCCGCGTCCGGGGAGCTGTTTTTT. It yields the protein CAISDLQAASGELFF.

This chain joins TRBV18 and TRBJ1-1; D might be TRBD1 (5 bases). The CDR3 sequence is 15 residues long. Between the trimmed V and J ends, which lost 5 bases and 1 base, there was a span of 14 bases. CDR1 and CDR2 (germline): KGHSH, LQKENI. The CDR3 is CASSLPGGRNTEAFF. The DNA of the CDR3 is TGTGCCAGCTCATTGCCCGGGGGGAGGAACACTGAAGCTTTCTTT.

The CDR3: CASSGEVRVAEAFF. CDR3 bases: TGTGCCAGCAGTGGGGAGGTCAGGGTGGCTGAAGCTTTCTTT. V is TRBV2 and J is TRBJ1-1; maybe TRBD1 (5 bases). V lost 4 bases and J 6 bases, leaving 15 bases between the germline ends. This CDR3 is built from 14 residues. CDR1 and CDR2 from the germline V gene are SNHLY and FYNNEI.

The chain has TRBV2 and TRBJ1-2; D is ambiguous. V was shortened by 6 bases and J by 7 bases, with 18 bases between the two germline ends. This CDR3 has 14 amino acids. Looked up from germline, CDR1 is SNHLY and CDR2 is FYNNEI. The CDR3 bases are TGTGCCAGCAGGGCTACGCGGGCGACGGGTGGCTACACCTTC. It is translated as CASRATRATGGYTF.